What follows is one T cell receptor (beta chain) and its context. Other DNA variants within this sample encode the same CDR3. Enrolled during active infection, Seattle patients were then followed longitudinally. This sample is drawn from a study of blood T cell repertoires in COVID-19. As for the study in general: Samples of COVID-19 (acute and convalescent) were obtained from the United States, Italy and Spain. T cells, B-cell-depleted T cells, or PBMCs provided the cDNA or gDNA that served as material.

The CDR3 is made up of 14 amino acids. Germline-derived CDR1 and CDR2 are MNHNY and SVGAGI (reference sequence). V was trimmed by 0 bases and J by 4 bases, leaving 7 bases between them. Clones were read by immunoSEQ multiplex PCR, and TCRdb kept only the in-frame ones, dropping some. The profile shows some 120,000 clones, roughly 92% of them singletons. This TCR came from a man over 45 with COVID-19, enrolled during active disease. J is TRBJ1-5 and V is TRBV6-6; D is unresolved. Material for sequencing was peripheral blood. CDR3 sequence: CASSYSGGNQPQHF. The CDR3 DNA reads TGTGCCAGCAGTTACTCCGGCGGGAATCAGCCCCAGCATTTT.